This entry features one T cell receptor (beta chain) sequence. Per the germline V gene, CDR1 is DFQATT and CDR2 is SNEGSKA (reference sequence). This CDR3 contains 15 residues. The trim removed 5 bases at V and 0 bases at J, leaving 7 bases unmatched. TCRdb recomputed calls from the 5' RACE reads with MiXCR, one row per CDR3 protein. The sample records roughly 130,000 distinct CDR3 sequences, 15% to 20% being singletons. These data belong to a study of T-cell memory formation after mild COVID-19. The chain couples TRBV20-1 to TRBJ2-3, with 8 bases aligning to TRBD1. The clonotype was recovered from a man between 18 and 29 years old who had mild COVID-19 (a few samples of this study predate the infection). Cell type and time point are not known. Sequencing was done on a sample of PBMCs or a T cell subset sorted from them (not recorded which). CDR3 DNA: TGCAGTGCTCACTCCGGACAGGGTAGCACAGATACGCAGTATTTT. It translates to CSAHSGQGSTDTQYF.